This is a list of T cell receptor beta chains from one sample in a study of CD8+ T cells in alopecia areata. TCRdb's copy holds only in-frame clones and misses some; the assay was immunoSEQ multiplex PCR. The table records some 150,000 clones, 54% of them present only once. The sequencing here drew on CD8+ T cells sorted from blood, taken at week 4, from a patient treated with tofacitinib. Receptors were obtained from a human donor with alopecia areata. Both conserved end residues are trimmed from each CDR3.

TRBV6-5	TRBJ1-5	ASSPIGGPVQPQH
TRBV27	TRBJ1-2	ASSSTDSNYGYT
TRBV4-1	TRBJ1-1	ASSLGLNTEAF
TRBV23-1	TRBJ2-5	ASSRRLPETQY
TRBV27	TRBJ1-2	ASSLSQGGASGYT
TRBV11-2	TRBJ2-3	ASSFDPGFTDTQY
TRBV5-6	TRBJ2-5	ASSLDSAGQETQY
TRBV16	TRBJ1-5	ASTRVADSNQPQH
TRBV6-6	TRBJ2-2	ASSDSGTGTTGELF
TRBV5-3	TRBJ1-2	ARSPDNYGYT
TRBV6-5	TRBJ2-2	ASSYSAGTGELF
TRBV4-1	TRBJ1-2	ASSQPLLRDRESHGYT
TRBV2	TRBJ1-2	ASSESRQGLDYGYT
TRBV5-6	TRBJ1-2	ASSLATGLEGYT
TRBV5-4	TRBJ2-5	ASSWTSGGTPEETQY
TRBV4-1	TRBJ1-1	ASSPVRNTEAF
TRBV27	TRBJ2-7	ASSVSGIRSEQY
TRBV15	TRBJ1-6	ATSRDQILH
TRBV13	TRBJ2-7	ASSLGGSFYEQY
TRBV7-3	TRBJ2-2	ASSFLPGTPSTGELF
TRBV7-2	TRBJ1-1	ASSGATWGAF
TRBV11-2	TRBJ2-3	ASRGSYTDTQY
TRBV27	TRBJ1-6	ASSFGTGWNSPLH
TRBV19	TRBJ2-4	ASSIGIGDGENIQY
TRBV29-1	TRBJ1-2	SVVGRAYGYT
TRBV23-1	TRBJ2-1	ASSQPLLEAGHNEQF
TRBV27	TRBJ1-1	ASSLYTGEAF
TRBV29-1	TRBJ2-5	SVVHEETQY
TRBV4-3	TRBJ2-5	ASSQDTEGAGETQY
TRBV7-9	TRBJ1-1	ASSLPSSREAF
TRBV19	TRBJ2-7	ASSPGQGTYEQY
TRBV5-6	TRBJ2-7	ASSLPWSGGHEQY
TRBV29-1	TRBJ1-2	SVVRATNYGYT
TRBV23-1	TRBJ2-7	ASSLTGTHEQY
TRBV4-1	TRBJ1-2	ASSHDRGNYGYT
TRBV7-9	TRBJ2-3	ASSYSRSASTDTQY
TRBV15	TRBJ2-3	ATSRLKGVGDTQY
TRBV2	TRBJ2-3	ASSETWGNPDTQY
TRBV29-1	TRBJ1-2	SVEQGARGYT
TRBV7-9	TRBJ1-1	ASSGRGVNTEAF
TRBV5-6	TRBJ2-1	ASSPRDRRNEQF
TRBV11-2	TRBJ2-3	ASSPMIRQASTDTQY
TRBV18	TRBJ2-7	ASSSTGTPYEQY
TRBV9	TRBJ2-2	ASSAGVNTGELF
TRBV4-3	TRBJ2-2	ASSLIEGDGELF
TRBV7-7	TRBJ2-5	ASSSTAVQETQY
TRBV30	TRBJ1-2	AWSVGTYGYT
TRBV27	TRBJ1-2	ASTHNRDGYYGYT